Listed here are 26 T cell receptor beta chains from one sample, sequenced in a study of control samples from healthy donors and cancer patients. Sequencing used immunoSEQ multiplex PCR; TCRdb keeps in-frame clones, though not all of them. Found here are 15,000 to 20,000 clones, 85% to 90% of them singletons; the top ten hold about 33%. Sample: PBMCs. Source of these receptors: a man in his fifties or sixties with head and neck cancer.

The V gene is TRBV13, the J gene TRBJ1-2; no clear D. Germline CDR1 is PRHDT and CDR2 is FYEKMQ (reference sequence). The germline V and J ends were trimmed by 3 bases and 4 bases, with 9 bases remaining between them. The CDR3 loop spans 13 amino acids. The chain's CDR3 is CASSFPPLYGYTF. The CDR3 DNA reads as TGTGCCAGCAGCTTCCCACCGCTCTATGGCTACACCTTC.

This clone was recorded once. This chain uses TRBV5-1 with TRBJ2-5; weak D call: TRBD2 (7 bases). The CDR3 is 16 residues long. The germline V gene has CDR1 SGHRS and CDR2 YFSETQ. V was shortened by 4 bases and J by 2 bases, with 18 bases between the two germline ends. This chain's CDR3 is CASSIHQGRGQETQYF. The CDR3, as DNA: TGCGCCAGCAGCATACACCAGGGGAGGGGTCAAGAGACCCAGTACTTC. Variable domain in full (rest from reference TRBV5-1 and TRBJ2-5): KAGVTQTPRYLIKTRGQQVTLSCSPISGHRSVSWYQQTPGQGLQFLFEYFSETQRNKGNFPGRFSGRQFSNSRSEMNVSTLELGDSALYLCASSIHQGRGQETQYFGPGTRLLVL.

The chain links TRBV2 to TRBJ1-6; D gene ambiguous. From germline, CDR1 is SNHLY and CDR2 FYNNEI. Trimming removed 7 bases at V and 0 bases at J, with 10 bases between. CDR3 length: 15 residues. The CDR3 sequence is CASKGRNSYNSPLHF. In DNA form, the CDR3 reads TGTGCCAGCAAAGGGAGGAACTCCTATAATTCACCCCTCCACTTT.

This chain joins TRBV10-3 and TRBJ1-1; 7 bases fit TRBD1. Losses at the gene ends were 5 bases for V and 6 bases for J; bases not matched to a gene: 15. The CDR3 has 16 amino acids. Germline V lookup: CDR1 ENHRY, CDR2 SYGVKD. The CDR3 reads CAISTNRDSALAEAFF. The DNA of the CDR3 is TGTGCCATCAGTACAAACCGGGACAGCGCTTTGGCTGAAGCTTTCTTT.

This clone was seen a single time. The chain combines TRBV7-9 with TRBJ2-2; D call uncertain. Per the germline V gene, CDR1 is SEHNR and CDR2 is FQNEAQ (reference sequence). V gave up 4 bases and J gave up 8 bases, with 11 bases separating them. This CDR3 comprises 13 residues. The CDR3 coding sequence is TGTGCCAGCAGCTCCGGGTTATATGGGGAGCTGTTTTTT. It specifies CASSSGLYGELFF.

The V and J genes are TRBV2 and TRBJ2-6; no clear D. Deletions cut 3 bases from V and 3 bases from J, with 6 bases between. Germline V CDR1 and CDR2: SNHLY, FYNNEI. The CDR3 is 14 amino acids. The CDR3 DNA follows: TGTGCCAGCAGTGAGAGTGTTGGGGCCAACGTCCTGACTTTC. Translating it yields CASSESVGANVLTF. Using reference TRBV2 and TRBJ2-6 for the parts outside the CDR3, the full variable domain is EPEVTQTPSHQVTQMGQEVILRCVPISNHLYFYWYRQILGQKVEFLVSFYNNEISEKSEIFDDQFSVERPDGSNFTLKIRSTKLEDSAMYFCASSESVGANVLTFGAGSRLTVL.

This chain connects TRBV4-1 to TRBJ2-5, with D perhaps TRBD2 (7 bases). V lost 3 bases and J lost 2, with 13 bases in between. Germline CDR1 reads MGHRA; CDR2 reads YSYEKL. The CDR3 is made up of 15 amino acids. CDR3 sequence reads: CASSQPGGPQETQYF. CDR3 coding DNA: TGCGCCAGCAGCCAGCCCGGGGGGCCTCAAGAGACCCAGTACTTC.

The rearrangement links TRBV2 to TRBJ1-5; D uncertain. The V and J ends lost 0 bases and 6 bases respectively, with 9 bases between them. This CDR3 comprises 14 residues. Per the germline V gene, CDR1 is SNHLY and CDR2 is FYNNEI. In nucleotides, the CDR3 is TGTGCCAGCAGTGAAGCCGGCCCTCCTCAGCCCCAGCATTTT. This codes for CASSEAGPPQPQHF. The full variable domain, with the rest looked up from reference TRBV2 and TRBJ1-5, is EPEVTQTPSHQVTQMGQEVILRCVPISNHLYFYWYRQILGQKVEFLVSFYNNEISEKSEIFDDQFSVERPDGSNFTLKIRSTKLEDSAMYFCASSEAGPPQPQHFGDGTRLSIL.

V gene TRBV6-5 combines with J gene TRBJ1-1; 7 bases agree with TRBD1. The germline gives CDR1 MNHEY, CDR2 SVGAGI. CDR3 length: 13 amino acids. V gave up 8 bases and J gave up 6 bases; unmatched junction bases: 9. The CDR3 sequence is CASGGQPRAEAFF. The CDR3, as DNA: TGTGCCAGCGGGGGACAGCCACGAGCTGAAGCTTTCTTT.

This chain links TRBV11-2 with TRBJ2-7, with 8 bases aligning to TRBD1. This CDR3 region has 17 residues. V lost 2 bases to trimming and J lost 5 bases; unmatched junction nucleotides: 14. CDR1 and CDR2 from the germline V gene are SGHAT and FQNNGV. The CDR3 DNA reads TGTGCCAGCAGCTTACAGTTACGGAACAGGGGGTGGGACGAGCAGTACTTC. The encoded protein is CASSLQLRNRGWDEQYF.

The CDR3 DNA reads TGTGCCAGCAGTTCCCAGGGACAGGCAAGCTACAATGAGCAGTTCTTC. Its protein is CASSSQGQASYNEQFF. The rearrangement links TRBV6-5 to TRBJ2-1, with 8 bases identical to TRBD1. The germline V gene has CDR1 MNHEY and CDR2 SVGAGI. With V trimmed by 4 bases and J by 3 bases, 8 bases remained unmatched. The CDR3 contains 16 residues.

In its sample, this clone was seen once. The chain has TRBV11-3 and TRBJ1-5; TRBD1 matches 10 bases. The CDR3 spans 15 residues. The germline CDR1 and CDR2 sequences are SGHNT and YENEEA. Unmatched junction bases numbered 10, after V lost 7 bases and J lost 7 bases. The CDR3 DNA follows: TGTGCCAGCACCGAAAGAGGGGACAGGGGACAGCCCCAGCATTTT. This gives the protein CASTERGDRGQPQHF.

This chain links TRBV3-1 (or the pseudogene TRBV3-2) with TRBJ1-3; possibly TRBD1 for D (5 bases). Trimming removed 4 bases from V and 4 bases from J, with 11 bases in between. The CDR3 totals 14 residues. Germline V lookup: CDR1 LGHDT, CDR2 YNNKEL (reference sequence). CDR3 sequence reads: CASSPRDGGNTIYF. DNA of the CDR3: TGTGCCAGCAGCCCACGGGACGGAGGAAACACCATATATTTT.

This clone was seen a single time. The chain employs TRBV7-2 and TRBJ2-1; 8 bases align to TRBD2. The CDR3 sequence is 16 residues long. Germline V gene data show CDR1 as SGHTA and CDR2 as FQGNSA. V shed 5 bases and J 7 bases; nucleotides not matched to a gene: 13. This chain's CDR3 is CASSPGLAPGRNEQFF. The CDR3 region has the DNA TGTGCCAGCAGCCCCGGACTAGCACCTGGTAGGAATGAGCAGTTCTTC.

The chain combines TRBV5-1 with TRBJ2-2; unclear D gene. Germline CDR1 and CDR2: SGHRS and YFSETQ. Trimming took off 7 bases at V and 1 base at J, with 11 bases between the two ends. CDR3 length equals 14 residues. The CDR3 nucleotides read TGCGCCAGCGGACGCCAGCAGAACACCGGGGAGCTGTTTTTT. This sequence encodes CASGRQQNTGELFF. Full variable domain (remainder filled in from reference TRBV5-1 and TRBJ2-2): KAGVTQTPRYLIKTRGQQVTLSCSPISGHRSVSWYQQTPGQGLQFLFEYFSETQRNKGNFPGRFSGRQFSNSRSEMNVSTLELGDSALYLCASGRQQNTGELFFGEGSRLTVL.

This chain connects TRBV6-5 to TRBJ2-1, with D possibly being TRBD1 or TRBD2 (6 bases each). V was trimmed by 6 bases and J by 6 bases, leaving 15 bases between them. The CDR3 length is 14 residues. Germline-derived CDR1 and CDR2 are MNHEY and SVGAGI. CDR3 in DNA: TGTGCCAGCAGGGCCCCATGGGGGGCCAATGAGCAGTTCTTC. This encodes CASRAPWGANEQFF.

The chain employs TRBV10-2 and TRBJ2-7; no firm D call. The V gene lost 4 bases and the J gene lost 2 bases, with 12 bases spanning the gap. The CDR3 is 14 residues long. CDR1 WSHSY and CDR2 SAAADI come from the germline V gene. The CDR3 region is CASSVGGMAYEQYF. Written as DNA, the CDR3 is TGCGCCAGCAGTGTAGGTGGGATGGCCTACGAGCAGTACTTC.

The rearrangement joins TRBV11-3 to TRBJ2-5; D call uncertain. Germline CDR1 SGHNT, CDR2 YENEEA. The CDR3 consists of 13 residues. V lost 0 bases, J lost 6 bases, and 8 bases lay in between. The CDR3 DNA is TGTGCCAGCAGCTTAGATCCGGTGAAGACCCAGTACTTC. This gives the protein CASSLDPVKTQYF. The full variable domain, completed using reference TRBV11-3 and TRBJ2-5, is EAGVVQSPRYKIIEKKQPVAFWCNPISGHNTLYWYLQNLGQGPELLIRYENEEAVDDSQLPKDRFSAERLKGVDSTLKIQPAELGDSAVYLCASSLDPVKTQYFGPGTRLLVL.

The rearrangement uses TRBV21-1 and TRBJ1-1. TRBV21-1 counts as a pseudogene. The CDR3 has 13 residues. In nucleotides, the CDR3 is TGTGCCAGCAGCAAGAGGTGGAACACTGAAGCTTTCTTT. Amino acid sequence: CASSKRWNTEAFF.

The V and J genes are TRBV11-2 and TRBJ1-1, with D unclear. CDR1 SGHAT and CDR2 FQNNGV come from the germline V gene. Trimming pared 7 bases from V and 4 bases from J, leaving 16 bases between. The CDR3 length is 14 residues. The CDR3 sequence is CASTAGRRVTEAFF. The CDR3 DNA follows: TGTGCCAGCACCGCCGGGCGGAGGGTCACTGAAGCTTTCTTT.

This clone came up once. Other DNA sequences from this sample encode an identical CDR3 as well. The CDR3 protein is CASSLRDTNTEAFF. Here the CDR3 DNA reads TGTGCCAGCAGCTTGAGAGACACCAACACTGAAGCTTTCTTT. The V gene is TRBV5-5, the J gene TRBJ1-1, with D uncertain. Between the trimmed V and J ends, which lost 1 base and 2 bases, there was a span of 9 bases. The germline V gene has CDR1 SGHKS and CDR2 YYEKEE (reference sequence). The CDR3 sequence is 14 residues long.

The rearrangement uses TRBV16 and TRBJ2-3, with a weak D call TRBD1 (5 bases). Germline V gives CDR1 KGHSY, CDR2 FQNENV. The length of the CDR3 is 15 residues. The ends were cut back, 5 bases at V and 0 bases at J, with 12 bases in the middle. CDR3 nucleotides: TGTGCCAGCAGCTTGCTACAGGACAGCACAGATACGCAGTATTTT. This codes for CASSLLQDSTDTQYF.

The chain is built from TRBV18 and TRBJ1-2; tentative D call: TRBD1 (6 bases). Trimming took 2 bases from V and 0 from J, leaving 13 bases between them. Germline V gene data show CDR1 as KGHSH and CDR2 as LQKENI. The CDR3 is 16 residues long. The CDR3 bases are TGTGCCAGCTCACCAAGTATCCGGACAGCTAACTATGGCTACACCTTC. Amino acid sequence: CASSPSIRTANYGYTF.

The V and J genes are TRBV2 and TRBJ2-7; D gene ambiguous. The CDR3 runs to 16 residues. The ends were cut back, 2 bases at V and 2 bases at J, with 16 bases in the middle. Per germline, CDR1 SNHLY and CDR2 FYNNEI. The CDR3 region is CASSEPPTVSTYEQYF. In DNA form, the CDR3 reads TGTGCCAGCAGTGAACCACCGACGGTGAGCACCTACGAGCAGTACTTC.

The gene calls are TRBV7-6 and TRBJ2-4, with D perhaps TRBD1 (8 bases). V was pared by 3 bases and J by 15 bases, with 21 bases between. This CDR3 contains 14 residues. Germline V gene lookup returns CDR1 SGHVS and CDR2 FNYEAQ. The CDR3 DNA sequence: TGTGCCAGCAGCTTGGGGGGGCCGGACAGGGTCATGTACTTC. Translated, it gives CASSLGGPDRVMYF.

V is TRBV11-2 and J is TRBJ2-5; a weak D match, TRBD2 (7 bases). With 4 bases removed from V and 5 bases from J, the gap between germline ends came to 14 bases. The length of the CDR3 is 14 residues. Germline values: CDR1 SGHAT, CDR2 FQNNGV. The CDR3 sequence is CASSSLGGGETQYF. CDR3 in DNA: TGTGCCAGCAGCTCACTGGGAGGGGGGGAGACCCAGTACTTC.